This TCR beta chain was sequenced during a study of blood T cells in healthy people across ages. Overall study findings and caveats: As naive T cell percentage varied, TCR beta diversity correlated strongly with it.

This clonotype showed up many times. The target antigen is unknown. A second about 7 to 12 cycle PCR used barcoded and J-beta primers. From each sample, at least 2.5 million paired-end reads containing CDR3 were obtained. One entry per CDR3 protein, called by TCRdb with MiXCR from the 5' RACE reads. The sample holds about 900,000 distinct CDR3 sequences, 48% seen once. The TCR was taken from a young man in good health. Sequenced: blood.

CDR3 coding DNA: TGTGCCAGCAGTTACCCTCAGGACCGGGCCACTGAAGCTTTCTTT. Translating it yields CASSYPQDRATEAFF. The V gene is TRBV6-6, the J gene TRBJ1-1; D is unresolved. V lost 2 bases to trimming and J lost 4 bases, with 14 bases between them. CDR1 and CDR2 from the germline V gene are MNHNY and SVGAGI (reference sequence). CDR3 size: 15 residues.